These 29 T cell receptor beta chains share one sample of origin, sequenced in a study of early T cells in non-severe SARS-CoV-2 infection (dated by TCRdb to 2020 to 2022). The library came from 5' RACE. TCRdb shows the sequencer as NextSeq 500. The public sequencing data were trimmed at Q25 with fastp and processed into clonotypes with MiXCR by TCRdb, which kept only in-frame beta chains. Identical CDR3 protein sequences are pooled into one entry, listed with their most common genes and DNA. The sample data list tens of thousands of distinct CDR3 sequences, and less than 15% of these were observed just once. In total, the top ten clones hold approximately 4.4% of the sample. The material sequenced was whole blood, taken at baseline. The receptors shown here come from an adult who was a healthcare worker with PCR-confirmed SARS-CoV-2 infection or an uninfected control (not recorded which).

Ten or more counts support this clonotype. In nucleotides, the CDR3 is TGCAGCGTTGACAGGCGTCTAGCGAAAGATACGCAGTATTTT. This encodes CSVDRRLAKDTQYF. This chain joins TRBV29-1 and TRBJ2-3, with D perhaps TRBD2 (6 bases). V lost 3 bases and J lost 5, with 15 bases in between. CDR3 length: 14 amino acids. Looked up from germline, CDR1 is SQVTM and CDR2 is ANQGSEA.

This clonotype appeared many times. This chain connects TRBV11-3 to TRBJ1-3, with 7 bases matching TRBD1. The CDR3 length is 17 residues. Germline V gene sequence: CDR1 SGHNT, CDR2 YENEEA. With V trimmed by 0 bases and J by 2 bases, 7 bases remained unmatched. The CDR3 DNA sequence: TGTGCCAGCAGCTTAGATCTTGGCAGGGGGACTGGAAACACCATATATTTT. It specifies CASSLDLGRGTGNTIYF.

V usage is TRBV20-1 and J usage is TRBJ1-3; D is ambiguous. Germline CDR1 and CDR2: DFQATT and SNEGSKA (reference sequence). V was cut by 2 bases and J by 3 bases, with 17 bases left in between. CDR3 length: 16 amino acids. CDR3 protein: CSARTPMAQYGNTIYF. CDR3 coding DNA: TGCAGTGCTAGAACCCCGATGGCGCAATATGGAAACACCATATATTTT.

A few counts support this clonotype. This chain links TRBV4-2 with TRBJ2-7; D possibly corresponds to TRBD1 (5 bases). V was cut by 0 bases and J by 9 bases, with 15 bases left in between. The CDR3 is 14 residues long. The germline gives CDR1 LGHNA, CDR2 YNFKEQ. CDR3 sequence: CASSQDGAIRAQYF. CDR3 coding DNA: TGTGCCAGCAGCCAAGATGGGGCAATAAGGGCGCAGTACTTC.

V usage is TRBV24-1 and J usage is TRBJ2-1, with 9 positions matching TRBD2. The trim removed 4 bases at V and 10 bases at J, leaving 10 bases unmatched. Germline V gives CDR1 KGHDR, CDR2 SFDVKD. The CDR3 has 15 residues. CDR3 loop: CATSEPGLAGSEQFF. CDR3 coding DNA: TGTGCCACCAGTGAGCCGGGACTAGCTGGGTCCGAGCAGTTCTTC.

This clonotype has at least ten counts. CDR3 coding DNA: TGTGCCAGCTCACCACACCAGGACGTGGGCACTGAAGCTTTCTTT. This sequence encodes CASSPHQDVGTEAFF. V is TRBV18 and J is TRBJ1-1; unclear D gene. This CDR3 is built from 15 residues. Germline assignment: CDR1 KGHSH and CDR2 LQKENI. The V end was cut by 1 base, the J end by 4 bases, with 13 bases between.

This clonotype was counted ten times or more. The chain combines TRBV28 with TRBJ1-3, with D unclear. Germline values: CDR1 MDHEN, CDR2 SYDVKM. Trimming left V 5 bases short and J 7 bases short, with 9 bases between. The CDR3 length is 12 residues. The chain's CDR3 is CASSDERNTIYF. Here the CDR3 DNA reads TGTGCCAGCAGTGATGAGAGGAACACCATATATTTT.

By share of the sample, this clonotype is medium-sized. The rearrangement joins TRBV28 to TRBJ2-3; 11 bases agree with TRBD1. The CDR3 contains 14 residues. Trimming took 5 bases from V and 6 from J; bases not matched to a gene: 4. Germline V CDR1 and CDR2: MDHEN, SYDVKM. The CDR3, as DNA: TGTGCCAGCAGTCCGGACAGGGGGCTCGATACGCAGTATTTT. It translates to CASSPDRGLDTQYF.

The chain combines TRBV24-1 with TRBJ2-3, with a weak D call TRBD1 (5 bases). The V end lost 3 bases, the J end lost 3 bases, and 15 bases lay between the germline ends. The germline gives CDR1 KGHDR, CDR2 SFDVKD. This CDR3 is built from 16 residues. CDR3 sequence reads: CATSDPRSQGTDTQYF. The CDR3, as DNA: TGTGCCACCAGTGATCCCCGTTCCCAGGGAACAGATACGCAGTATTTT.

The chain links TRBV9 to TRBJ1-1, with 11 bases aligning to TRBD1. The CDR3 has 14 amino acids. V shed 5 bases, J shed 4 bases, and the junction held 4 bases outside the gene matches. Germline CDR1 SGDLS, CDR2 YYNGEE. CDR3 in amino acids: CASRSGTGGTEAFF. In DNA form, the CDR3 reads TGTGCCAGCAGGTCCGGGACAGGGGGCACTGAAGCTTTCTTT.

This clonotype is a singleton in its sample. The CDR3 is CASSRGNSPLHF. DNA of the CDR3: TGTGCCAGCAGCAGGGGGAATTCACCCCTCCACTTT. The chain links TRBV27 to TRBJ1-6, with 7 bases that match TRBD1. The germline V gene encodes CDR1 MNHEY and CDR2 SMNVEV (reference sequence). Trimming took 6 bases from V and 7 from J; bases not matched to a gene: 0. CDR3 length: 12 amino acids.

The table lists this clonotype with many counts. V usage is TRBV20-1 and J usage is TRBJ2-5; D uncertain. V gave up 0 bases and J gave up 2 bases, with 10 bases separating them. CDR3 length equals 14 residues. Germline-derived CDR1 and CDR2 are DFQATT and SNEGSKA (reference sequence). The DNA of the CDR3 is TGCAGTGCTAGAGATTTGCGAGTACAAGAGACCCAGTACTTC. It codes for CSARDLRVQETQYF.

This clonotype was seen only a few times. V and J are TRBV27 and TRBJ2-2, with 7 bases aligning to TRBD2. The CDR3 has 13 amino acids. Germline V gives CDR1 MNHEY, CDR2 SMNVEV (reference sequence). J was trimmed by 6 bases and V by 2 bases; bases with no gene match: 0. The CDR3: CASSLGGAGELFF. The CDR3 nucleotides read TGTGCCAGCAGTTTAGGGGGGGCCGGGGAGCTGTTTTTT.

This clonotype was counted ten times or more. The germline gene is not matched at one end of the junction; a read error may be the cause. The V call is TRBV4-1, the J call TRBJ1-4; 10 nucleotides agree with TRBD1. CDR1 and CDR2 (germline): MGHRA, YSYEKL. The CDR3 has 11 residues. CDR3 nucleotides: TGCGCCAGCAGTCGCGGACAGGGGGTCGTTTTT. Translating it yields CASSRGQGVVF.

The V and J genes are TRBV5-6 and TRBJ1-2; the match to TRBD1 covers 7 bases. Germline CDR1 reads SGHDT; CDR2 reads YYEEEE. The V segment lost 0 bases and the J segment 13 bases; nucleotides outside the gene matches: 3. The CDR3 is made up of 11 amino acids. The CDR3: CASSLEGATTF. CDR3 coding DNA: TGTGCCAGCAGCTTGGAGGGGGCCACCACCTTC.

The rearrangement uses TRBV2 and TRBJ2-4; no firm D call. The CDR3 covers 15 residues. The ends were cut back, 0 bases at V and 0 bases at J, with 6 bases in the middle. The V gene's germline CDR1 is SNHLY and CDR2 FYNNEI. As DNA, the CDR3 is TGTGCCAGCAGTGAAGCGCTTTTAGCCAAAAACATTCAGTACTTC. Translating it yields CASSEALLAKNIQYF. Variable domain in full (rest from reference TRBV2 and TRBJ2-4): EPEVTQTPSHQVTQMGQEVILRCVPISNHLYFYWYRQILGQKVEFLVSFYNNEISEKSEIFDDQFSVERPDGSNFTLKIRSTKLEDSAMYFCASSEALLAKNIQYFGAGTRLSVL.

The chain joins TRBV2 to TRBJ2-2; D is possibly TRBD2 (6 bases). Trimming removed 5 bases at V and 4 bases at J, with 14 bases between. This CDR3 spans 15 amino acids. Per germline, CDR1 SNHLY and CDR2 FYNNEI. CDR3 region: CASSSSAGSTGELFF. As DNA, the CDR3 is TGTGCCAGCAGTTCCTCTGCGGGGAGCACCGGGGAGCTGTTTTTT. Variable domain in full (rest from reference TRBV2 and TRBJ2-2): EPEVTQTPSHQVTQMGQEVILRCVPISNHLYFYWYRQILGQKVEFLVSFYNNEISEKSEIFDDQFSVERPDGSNFTLKIRSTKLEDSAMYFCASSSSAGSTGELFFGEGSRLTVL.

The chain links TRBV7-9 to TRBJ2-1; no firm D call. This CDR3 has 11 amino acids. The V gene lost 1 base and the J gene lost 10 bases, with 5 bases spanning the gap. Germline V gives CDR1 SEHNR, CDR2 FQNEAQ (reference sequence). CDR3: CASSLDLEQFF. The CDR3 DNA reads as TGTGCCAGCAGCTTAGACTTAGAGCAGTTCTTC. The whole variable domain, remainder taken from reference TRBV7-9 and TRBJ2-1, is DTGVSQNPRHKITKRGQNVTFRCDPISEHNRLYWYRQTLGQGPEFLTYFQNEAQLEKSRLLSDRFSAERPKGSFSTLEIQRTEQGDSAMYLCASSLDLEQFFGPGTRLTVL.

This clonotype was observed a few times. The DNA is omitted, as the CDR3 cannot be located on it reliably, and the CDR3 follows TCRdb's listing. The rearrangement uses TRBV7-5 and TRBJ2-2; TRBD1 was called by the table and not checked on the DNA. TRBV7-5 represents a pseudogene. The CDR3 comprises 19 residues, both ends counted. CDR3 sequence reads: CISVPEASVGPTNTGELFF.

This clonotype was seen many times. The chain links TRBV5-6 to TRBJ1-2; D possibly corresponds to TRBD1 (6 bases). This CDR3 comprises 16 residues. Trimming left V 0 bases short and J 4 bases short, with 16 bases between. CDR1 is SGHDT and CDR2 is YYEEEE in the germline V gene. CDR3 DNA sequence: TGTGCCAGCAGCTTGGCCACAGGGCCTCGGACCTATGGCTACACCTTC. It is translated as CASSLATGPRTYGYTF. Complete variable domain (other parts from reference TRBV5-6 and TRBJ1-2): DAGVTQSPTHLIKTRGQQVTLRCSPKSGHDTVSWYQQALGQGPQFIFQYYEEEERQRGNFPDRFSGHQFPNYSSELNVNALLLGDSALYLCASSLATGPRTYGYTFGSGTRLTVV.

The chain links TRBV11-2 to TRBJ1-4; possibly TRBD1 for D (5 bases). Germline CDR1 and CDR2: SGHAT and FQNNGV. The CDR3 length is 13 residues. V was shortened by 8 bases and J by 4 bases, with 11 bases between the two germline ends. CDR3 in amino acids: CASLQDINEKLFF. The CDR3 nucleotides are TGTGCCAGCTTACAGGATATTAATGAAAAACTGTTTTTT.

This clonotype was seen a handful of times. As DNA, the CDR3 is TGTGCCAGTAGTATGGGGGAAGAGAATGGCTACACCTTC. Amino acids: CASSMGEENGYTF. The J gene is TRBJ1-2, the V gene TRBV19; tentative D call: TRBD1 (5 bases). CDR3 length equals 13 residues. Germline CDR1 and CDR2: LNHDA and SQIVND (reference sequence). Trimming took 3 bases from V and 6 from J, leaving 11 bases between them.

This clonotype was detected ten times or more. The chain is built from TRBV5-1 and TRBJ2-1; possibly TRBD2 for D (5 bases). Trimming cost V 4 bases and J 2 bases, with 16 bases left between them. The germline CDR1 and CDR2 sequences are SGHRS and YFSETQ. This CDR3 contains 16 residues. CDR3 coding DNA: TGCGCCAGCAGCCTCGAAGGGCTAGCCGCCTACAATGAGCAGTTCTTC. Translated, it gives CASSLEGLAAYNEQFF.

This clonotype has a handful of counts. This rearrangement joins TRBV21-1 to TRBJ1-2. TRBV21-1 is designated a pseudogene. The CDR3 totals 14 residues. CDR3 loop: CASSKYRGGYGYTF. CDR3 sequence (DNA): TGTGCCAGCAGCAAATATCGGGGAGGCTATGGCTACACCTTC.

The rearrangement links TRBV11-2 to TRBJ2-1, with TRBD2 matching 14 bases. The junction had 15 bases not matched to a gene; V was cut back by 5 bases and J by 3 bases. The CDR3 is 20 amino acids. Germline V gene lookup returns CDR1 SGHAT and CDR2 FQNNGV. DNA of the CDR3: TGTGCCAGCAGCCTCAGGACTAGCGGGGGGCCTGCCTGGAGCTACAATGAGCAGTTCTTC. It specifies CASSLRTSGGPAWSYNEQFF.

The V gene is TRBV7-6, the J gene TRBJ2-2; the match to TRBD2 covers 9 bases. V was clipped by 3 bases and J by 3 bases; unmatched bases: 5. This CDR3 is built from 16 residues. CDR1 is SGHVS and CDR2 is FNYEAQ in the germline V gene. This chain's CDR3 is CASSFPPSGDTGELFF. The CDR3 nucleotides are TGTGCCAGCAGCTTTCCCCCTAGCGGGGACACCGGGGAGCTGTTTTTT.

For this clonotype: One end of the junction varies from germline; a read error may be responsible. This chain joins TRBV5-4 and TRBJ1-1; possibly TRBD1 for D (6 bases). Per the germline V gene, CDR1 is SGHNT and CDR2 is YYREEE (reference sequence). The CDR3 spans 14 residues. CDR3 coding DNA: TGTGCCGGCAGGGGAGGGCAGGGTGGCACTGAAGCTTTCTTT. It encodes CAGRGGQGGTEAFF.

The sample holds many counts of this clonotype. The chain links TRBV3-1 to TRBJ1-1; D unresolved. In germline, CDR1 is LGHDT, CDR2 YNNKEL (reference sequence). V lost 5 bases, J lost 3 bases, and 10 bases lay in between. This CDR3 region has 13 residues. The CDR3 sequence is CASSYLYDTEAFF. In DNA, the CDR3 is TGTGCCAGCAGCTATCTATATGACACTGAAGCTTTCTTT.

The V call is TRBV10-1, the J call TRBJ2-2; D is uncertain. The V end was cut by 6 bases, the J end by 6 bases, with 5 bases between. Germline V gene sequence: CDR1 WNHNN, CDR2 SYGVQD (reference sequence). The CDR3 runs to 11 residues. The CDR3 protein is CASRNAGELFF. CDR3 nucleotide sequence: TGCGCCAGCAGGAATGCCGGGGAGCTGTTTTTT.